These T cell receptor beta chains were read from a single sample in a study of T-cell memory formation after mild COVID-19. TCRdb independently ran MiXCR on the 5' RACE reads; one entry per CDR3 protein. The sample has 35,000 to 45,000 distinct CDR3 sequences, roughly 8% seen once. The sample consisted of PBMCs or a T cell subset sorted from them (not recorded which). All receptors derive from a young man who had mild COVID-19 (a few samples of this study predate the infection). Cell type and time point are not known. CDR3s include the opening cysteine and the closing phenylalanine or tryptophan. A D gene is named only where the DNA matches it firmly. Rows give clone size only sometimes, using once, few, many, or a class for an expanded clone.

TRBD1 TRBJ1-1 TRBV12-3/TRBV12-4 - TGTGCCAGCGGCTTGGGACAGGTGAGAGCTGGAGCTTTCTTT CASGLGQVRAGAFF
TRBD2 TRBJ2-2 TRBV20-1 many TGCAGTGCTAGGTGGCTAGCGGGGGGTGACGGGGAGCTGTTTTTT CSARWLAGGDGELFF
- TRBJ2-3 TRBV6-2/TRBV6-3 few TGTGCCAGCAGCGCACCCGGCAGAGCTAGCACAGATACGCAGTATTTT CASSAPGRASTDTQYF
TRBD2 TRBJ2-5 TRBV7-6 many TGTGCCAGCAGCTTAGCCTCTAGCGGGGGGCCGAAGCAAGAGACCCAGTACTTC CASSLASSGGPKQETQYF
- TRBJ2-7 TRBV12-3/TRBV12-4 few TGTGCCAGCAGTTTATCGGGGTACGAGCAGTACTTC CASSLSGYEQYF
TRBD1 TRBJ2-3 TRBV6-5 few TGTGCCAGCAGCGGGACAGCTAGCACAGATACGCAGTATTTT CASSGTASTDTQYF
- TRBJ2-1 TRBV11-2 few TGTGCCAGCAGTCGAGCCGGGACCCCTGTTGGGAAGCAGTTCTTC CASSRAGTPVGKQFF
TRBD1 TRBJ2-4 TRBV23-1 few TGCGCCAGCAGTCAGGCTCCTCAGGGGGCAGCCAAAAACATTCAGTACTTC CASSQAPQGAAKNIQYF
- TRBJ1-1 TRBV12-3/TRBV12-4 many TGTGCCAGCAGCCAAAACACTGAAGCTTTCTTT CASSQNTEAFF
TRBD1 TRBJ2-3 TRBV11-3 few TGTGCCAGCAGCCCGGACAGGCCCACAGATACGCAGTATTTT CASSPDRPTDTQYF